This entry features one TCR beta chain sequence. Its antigen remains unidentified. The data stem from a study of monozygotic twins with inflammatory bowel disease. CDR3 size: 13 residues. CDR1 MNHEY and CDR2 SMNVEV come from the germline V gene (reference sequence). Each UMI harboured a 6-nucleotide sample barcode and was appended via template switching. Reprocessing the 5' RACE reads, TCRdb reports a single entry for every CDR3 protein and omits DNA. The sample has approximately 400,000 distinct CDR3 sequences; the top ten hold approximately 2.3%. Whole-study findings and limits: Support for a single strong signal or clonotype associated with IBD was absent.

The receptor's source is a human donor with ulcerative colitis or Crohn's disease, or a healthy co-twin of an affected twin (not recorded which). Source material: blood. The chain carries TRBV27 and TRBJ2-7. The chain's CDR3 is CASSLSRNYEQYF.